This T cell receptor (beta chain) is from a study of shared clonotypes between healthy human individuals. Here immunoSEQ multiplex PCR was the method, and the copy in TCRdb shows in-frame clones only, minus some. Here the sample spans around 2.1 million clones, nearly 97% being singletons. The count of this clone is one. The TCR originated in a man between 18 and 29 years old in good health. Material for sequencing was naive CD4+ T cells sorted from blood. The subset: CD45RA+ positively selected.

CDR3 protein: CASSLSQGPSYEQYF. CDR3 in DNA: TGTGCCAGCAGTTTATCCCAGGGACCCTCCTACGAGCAGTACTTC. V usage is TRBV27 and J usage is TRBJ2-7; D may correspond to TRBD1 or TRBD2 (5 bases each). Trimming removed 0 bases from V and 0 bases from J, with 9 bases in between. The germline CDR1 and CDR2 sequences are MNHEY and SMNVEV (reference sequence). The CDR3 is 15 amino acids.